Shown below are 20 T cell receptor beta chains from a single sample sequenced in a study of spatial heterogeneity in lung cancer. Described time point: sample taken at primary tumor resection. Tumor, nontumor lung or frozen PBMC supplied whole RNA that was sequenced unsorted. MiXCR, applied by TCRdb to the 5' RACE reads, yields one record per CDR3 protein. The sample carries tens of thousands of distinct CDR3 sequences, 10% to 15% recorded once. Sequenced here: PBMCs, sampled at surgery. Receptor source: a male donor with early-stage non-small cell lung cancer.

V and J are TRBV24-1 and TRBJ2-5; tentative D call: TRBD1 (6 bases). Germline V CDR1 and CDR2: KGHDR, SFDVKD. Trimming pared 5 bases from V and 3 bases from J, leaving 12 bases between. CDR3 length equals 14 residues. The CDR3: CATSADSNEETQYF. The CDR3, as DNA: TGTGCCACCAGTGCGGACAGCAATGAAGAGACCCAGTACTTC.

V is TRBV2 and J is TRBJ2-1; D ambiguous. The germline CDR1 and CDR2 sequences are SNHLY and FYNNEI. CDR3 length equals 15 residues. The germline V and J ends were trimmed by 1 base and 2 bases, with 9 bases remaining between them. Written as DNA, the CDR3 is TGTGCCAGCAGTGAAGGGGCCCGGACCTACAATGAGCAGTTCTTC. Amino acid sequence: CASSEGARTYNEQFF.

This clonotype was counted between two and nine times. The chain combines TRBV6-1 with TRBJ1-1, with 9 bases fitting TRBD1. The CDR3 has 14 residues. After removal of 3 bases from V and 6 bases from J, the junction contained 5 bases not matched to a gene. Germline V gene data show CDR1 as MNHNS and CDR2 as SASEGT. For the CDR3, the DNA is TGTGCCAGCAGTGACGGGACAGGGATCCCTGAAGCTTTCTTT. Protein product: CASSDGTGIPEAFF.

This clonotype was found many times. This chain uses TRBV7-6 with TRBJ2-1, with D perhaps TRBD1 (6 bases). The V gene lost 5 bases and the J gene lost 2 bases, with 13 bases spanning the gap. The V gene's germline CDR1 is SGHVS and CDR2 FNYEAQ. The CDR3 extends over 15 amino acids. The CDR3 is CASSPFSGAYNEQFF. DNA for the CDR3: TGTGCCAGCAGCCCGTTTTCAGGGGCCTACAATGAGCAGTTCTTC.

This clonotype was observed a handful of times. The genes are TRBV5-6 and TRBJ2-1, with 11 nucleotides matching TRBD2. The CDR3 has 16 residues. After removal of 3 bases from V and 4 bases from J, the junction contained 6 bases not matched to a gene. Germline V gives CDR1 SGHDT, CDR2 YYEEEE. Written as DNA, the CDR3 is TGTGCCAGCAGCTACTTAGCGGGAGGGGGATACAATGAGCAGTTCTTC. Translation: CASSYLAGGGYNEQFF.

This clonotype was detected only a few times. The chain carries TRBV30 and TRBJ2-1; D assignment may be TRBD1 or TRBD2 (6 bases each). Germline V CDR1 and CDR2: GTSNPN, SVGIG (reference sequence). V was pared by 0 bases and J by 6 bases, with 12 bases between. This CDR3 contains 14 residues. The CDR3 protein is CAWSVWGAPNEQFF. CDR3 in DNA: TGTGCCTGGAGTGTCTGGGGGGCCCCCAATGAGCAGTTCTTC.

This clonotype was observed a few times. The V gene is TRBV29-1, the J gene TRBJ2-1; D is possibly TRBD2 (6 bases). This CDR3 spans 10 amino acids. Trimming pared 4 bases from V and 8 bases from J, leaving 6 bases between. The germline V gene encodes CDR1 SQVTM and CDR2 ANQGSEA. This CDR3 is CSVGGDEQFF. CDR3 DNA sequence: TGCAGCGTTGGCGGGGATGAGCAGTTCTTC.

This clonotype has just a few counts. The chain is built from TRBV20-1 and TRBJ1-4; D ambiguous. CDR3 length: 13 residues. Per germline, CDR1 DFQATT and CDR2 SNEGSKA (reference sequence). V shed 6 bases and J shed 4 bases, with 12 bases lying between them. Here the CDR3 reads CSARGSFNEKLFF. The CDR3, as DNA: TGCAGTGCCCGCGGATCCTTTAATGAAAAACTGTTTTTT.

In this sample, this clonotype turned up many times. The V and J genes are TRBV5-1 and TRBJ2-7; D uncertain. Germline V gene lookup returns CDR1 SGHRS and CDR2 YFSETQ. Between the trimmed V and J ends, which lost 4 bases and 4 bases, there was a span of 12 bases. The CDR3 totals 13 residues. CDR3 nucleotides: TGCGCCAGCAGCAATGGACCGGCATACGAGCAGTACTTC. It specifies CASSNGPAYEQYF.

A few counts support this clonotype. V usage is TRBV7-9 and J usage is TRBJ2-3, with D uncertain. Trimming removed 7 bases at V and 4 bases at J, with 12 bases between. The CDR3 spans 13 residues. Germline CDR1 reads SEHNR; CDR2 reads FQNEAQ (reference sequence). The CDR3 coding sequence is TGTGCCAGCATCCACTCAACCCCAGATACGCAGTATTTT. Its translation is CASIHSTPDTQYF.

The V gene is TRBV9, the J gene TRBJ2-1; no firm D call. Germline lookup yields CDR1 SGDLS and CDR2 YYNGEE. V was clipped by 0 bases and J by 8 bases, with 9 bases between them. This CDR3 has 13 amino acids. The CDR3 DNA is TGTGCCAGCAGCGTAGGGGTAGGCTATGAGCAGTTCTTC. Translated: CASSVGVGYEQFF. Drawing the rest from reference TRBV9 and TRBJ2-1, the complete variable domain is DSGVTQTPKHLITATGQRVTLRCSPRSGDLSVYWYQQSLDQGLQFLIQYYNGEERAKGNILERFSAQQFPDLHSELNLSSLELGDSALYFCASSVGVGYEQFFGPGTRLTVL.

The chain has TRBV6-2 or TRBV6-3 and TRBJ2-1; no reliable D call. V lost 7 bases and J 5 bases, leaving 18 bases between the germline ends. This CDR3 is built from 15 residues. Germline CDR1 and CDR2: MNHEY and SVGEGT. In nucleotides, the CDR3 is TGTGCCAGCAAGGTCCTCCTAACTACCGACAATGAGCAGTTCTTC. This gives the protein CASKVLLTTDNEQFF.

In this sample, this clonotype turned up many times. The V call is TRBV3-1, the J call TRBJ2-7; tentative D call: TRBD2 (5 bases). Trimming took off 3 bases at V and 3 bases at J, with 15 bases between the two ends. The V gene's germline CDR1 is LGHDT and CDR2 YNNKEL (reference sequence). This CDR3 contains 15 residues. CDR3 DNA: TGTGCCAGCAGCCAGGAAGGACTCTCTATCTACGAGCAGTACTTC. Translating it yields CASSQEGLSIYEQYF.

This clonotype was counted a few times. This chain uses TRBV2 with TRBJ2-7, with D perhaps being TRBD1 or TRBD2 (5 bases each). Per germline, CDR1 SNHLY and CDR2 FYNNEI. V was pared by 6 bases and J by 2 bases, with 14 bases between. CDR3 length equals 14 residues. The CDR3 protein is CASRGELVPYEQYF. CDR3 coding DNA: TGTGCCAGCAGGGGGGAGTTGGTCCCCTACGAGCAGTACTTC.

This clonotype has just a few counts. The V gene is TRBV20-1, the J gene TRBJ2-7; D uncertain. CDR1 is DFQATT and CDR2 is SNEGSKA in the germline V gene (reference sequence). The CDR3 totals 11 residues. Trimming stripped 1 base from V and 5 bases from J, with 6 bases between. The CDR3 sequence is CSARGPHEQYF. The CDR3 DNA follows: TGCAGTGCTAGAGGTCCCCACGAGCAGTACTTC.

The chain recombines TRBV18 with TRBJ1-5, with TRBD1 as a possible D gene (5 bases). CDR1 is KGHSH and CDR2 is LQKENI in the germline V gene. Trimming pared 3 bases from V and 3 bases from J, leaving 12 bases between. CDR3 length: 15 amino acids. For the CDR3, the DNA is TGTGCCAGCTCACCGGGGCAGACTTCCAATCAGCCCCAGCATTTT. Protein sequence: CASSPGQTSNQPQHF. Filled out from reference TRBV18 and TRBJ1-5, the complete variable domain reads NAGVMQNPRHLVRRRGQEARLRCSPMKGHSHVYWYRQLPEEGLKFMVYLQKENIIDESGMPKERFSAEFPKEGPSILRIQQVVRGDSAAYFCASSPGQTSNQPQHFGDGTRLSIL.

This clonotype has ten or more counts. The rearrangement uses TRBV19 and TRBJ2-5; 8 nucleotides align to TRBD1. V shed 3 bases and J 5 bases; nucleotides not matched to a gene: 11. The CDR3 length is 16 residues. Looked up from germline, CDR1 is LNHDA and CDR2 is SQIVND (reference sequence). The CDR3 protein is CASSMGRTGTSETQYF. Written as DNA, the CDR3 is TGTGCCAGTAGTATGGGGCGGACAGGGACGTCTGAGACCCAGTACTTC.

The chain joins TRBV19 to TRBJ2-3; D may be TRBD2 (6 bases). In germline, CDR1 is LNHDA, CDR2 SQIVND (reference sequence). The CDR3 has 12 amino acids. V was pared by 6 bases and J by 14 bases, with 18 bases between. The CDR3 reads CASSSNRDSAYF. In DNA, the CDR3 is TGTGCCAGTAGCTCGAATCGGGACTCGGCGTATTTT.

The chain carries TRBV12-5 and TRBJ1-2, with D possibly matching TRBD1 (5 bases). V lost 7 bases, J lost 4 bases, and 10 bases lay in between. Germline V CDR1 and CDR2: LGHNT, FRNRAP. This CDR3 has 12 amino acids. CDR3 DNA sequence: TGTGCTAGTGCGGAGGGGACCTATGGCTACACCTTC. Translation gives CASAEGTYGYTF.

The CDR3 DNA reads TGTGCCAGCAGCCCCTGGACTAGCGGGATCTCCTACGAGCAGTACTTC. This gives the protein CASSPWTSGISYEQYF. This sequence joins TRBV3-1 and TRBJ2-7; TRBD2 matches 12 bases. Germline values: CDR1 LGHDT, CDR2 YNNKEL (reference sequence). The CDR3 spans 16 residues. Trimming at V came to 4 bases and at J to 0 bases, leaving 4 bases not matched to a gene.